A single sample is the source of the 14 T cell receptor beta chains below, sequenced in a study of T cells in Graves' hyperthyroidism and ophthalmopathy (dated 2019 in TCRdb). The method was multiplex PCR. The sequencer was an Illumina HiSeq 2000. The TCR beta CDR3 regions were amplified from the RNA transcripts. The first round of RT-PCR for the TCR CDR3 was performed with the HTBI primer set and the Qiagen OneStep RT-PCR kit. TCRdb reprocessing: public reads trimmed at Q25 with fastp, clones called with MiXCR, in-frame beta chains kept. Rows merge per CDR3 protein into single entries with the most common DNA and genes. This sample has around 500,000 distinct CDR3 sequences in its table, and about 15% of those were observed once. About 15% of the sample comes from the top ten. Sequences were obtained from blood. These receptors all stem from a middle-aged woman with Graves' hyperthyroidism.

The chain recombines TRBV27 with TRBJ2-7; 8 nucleotides align to TRBD1. The J segment lost 7 bases and the V segment lost 6 bases, leaving 2 bases of the junction unmatched. Germline lookup yields CDR1 MNHEY and CDR2 SMNVEV (reference sequence). The CDR3 totals 11 residues. The CDR3 coding sequence is TGTGCCAGCAGGACAGGGGTTGAGCAGTACTTC. Translating it yields CASRTGVEQYF.

This clonotype was observed many times. The V call is TRBV20-1, the J call TRBJ2-3; TRBD1 matches 10 bases. The V segment lost 2 bases and the J segment 2 bases; nucleotides outside the gene matches: 4. Germline V gene data show CDR1 as DFQATT and CDR2 as SNEGSKA (reference sequence). The CDR3 has 15 residues. The CDR3 DNA is TGCAGTGCTAGATCCGGGACAGGGGTCACAGATACGCAGTATTTT. Translated, it gives CSARSGTGVTDTQYF.

At least ten counts were recorded for this clonotype. The CDR3 reads CSAAGHEAFF. The CDR3 coding sequence is TGCAGTGCCGCAGGGCATGAAGCTTTCTTT. V is TRBV20-1 and J is TRBJ1-1, with D maybe TRBD1 (5 bases). In germline, CDR1 is DFQATT, CDR2 SNEGSKA (reference sequence). This CDR3 contains 10 residues. Trimming cost V 6 bases and J 7 bases, with 9 bases left between them.

This clonotype was counted ten times or more. The rearrangement uses TRBV28 and TRBJ2-7; D gene uncertain. V was pared by 6 bases and J by 5 bases, with 14 bases between. The CDR3 has 13 residues. Germline lookup yields CDR1 MDHEN and CDR2 SYDVKM. CDR3 in amino acids: CASRAAPGHEQYF. The CDR3 nucleotides read TGTGCCAGCAGGGCTGCCCCGGGCCACGAGCAGTACTTC. The entire variable domain, with the rest obtained from reference TRBV28 and TRBJ2-7, is as follows: DVKVTQSSRYLVKRTGEKVFLECVQDMDHENMFWYRQDPGLGLRLIYFSYDVKMKEKGDIPEGYSVSREKKERFSLILESASTNQTSMYLCASRAAPGHEQYFGPGTRLTVT.

This clonotype came up a few times. The chain couples TRBV7-2 to TRBJ2-1, with D unclear. Deletions cut 1 base from V and 0 bases from J, with 10 bases between. The germline CDR1 and CDR2 sequences are SGHTA and FQGNSA. CDR3 length equals 16 residues. Here the CDR3 reads CASSLVGRPSYNEQFF. The CDR3 region has the DNA TGTGCCAGCAGCTTAGTCGGGCGACCCTCCTACAATGAGCAGTTCTTC.

There are a few counts of this clonotype. The V call is TRBV19, the J call TRBJ2-1; 9 nucleotides line up with TRBD1. The V gene end was trimmed by 5 bases and the J gene end by 9 bases; junction bases not matched to a gene: 8. The CDR3 runs to 14 residues. Germline V lookup: CDR1 LNHDA, CDR2 SQIVND (reference sequence). For the CDR3, the DNA is TGTGCCAGTAGTGAACAGGGGGCGCGGGGTGAGCAGTTCTTC. This translates into CASSEQGARGEQFF.

The chain has TRBV19 and TRBJ1-5; possibly TRBD1 for D (6 bases). Germline V gene sequence: CDR1 LNHDA, CDR2 SQIVND (reference sequence). Between the trimmed V and J ends, which lost 8 bases and 5 bases, there was a span of 16 bases. The CDR3 is 14 amino acids. Here the CDR3 DNA reads TGTGCCAGTGTACAGGGAGGGAAGGATCAGCCCCAGCATTTT. Translation gives CASVQGGKDQPQHF.

In this sample, this clonotype turned up many times. The genes are TRBV6-2 or TRBV6-3 and TRBJ2-3; TRBD1 matches 8 bases. After removal of 5 bases from V and 1 base from J, the junction contained 17 bases not matched to a gene. The CDR3 contains 19 residues. Per germline, CDR1 MNHEY and CDR2 SVGEGT. The CDR3 DNA reads as TGTGCCAGCAGTGCGACCGGGACAGGTTCCTCTTTCCGCACAGATACGCAGTATTTT. It yields the protein CASSATGTGSSFRTDTQYF.

This clonotype has a count of ten or more. The genes are TRBV3-1 and TRBJ1-1; TRBD1 matches 7 bases. Germline V gives CDR1 LGHDT, CDR2 YNNKEL (reference sequence). The CDR3 has 15 residues. After removal of 3 bases from V and 4 bases from J, the junction contained 8 bases not matched to a gene. CDR3 DNA: TGTGCCAGCAGCCAGGCAGGGGGATCGAGCACTGAAGCTTTCTTT. The encoded protein is CASSQAGGSSTEAFF.

This clonotype showed up many times. The chain combines TRBV28 with TRBJ1-6; D remains unclear. From germline, CDR1 is MDHEN and CDR2 SYDVKM. Deletions cut 5 bases from V and 7 bases from J, with 15 bases between. The CDR3 has 15 residues. CDR3 in amino acids: CASSPSKVTNSPLHF. The CDR3 DNA reads as TGTGCCAGCAGTCCGTCGAAGGTGACGAATTCACCCCTCCACTTT.

In its sample, this clonotype was seen many times. The chain links TRBV28 to TRBJ1-1; D gene uncertain. The CDR3 runs to 13 residues. Trimming removed 2 bases from V and 0 bases from J, with 4 bases in between. CDR1 is MDHEN, CDR2 SYDVKM, per germline. The CDR3 is CASSLRMNTEAFF. CDR3 DNA sequence: TGTGCCAGCAGTTTAAGGATGAACACTGAAGCTTTCTTT.

This clonotype was seen at least ten times. This rearrangement joins TRBV2 to TRBJ2-1, with D unclear. Germline V lookup: CDR1 SNHLY, CDR2 FYNNEI. V lost 3 bases, J lost 3 bases, and 12 bases lay in between. This CDR3 spans 15 amino acids. Here the CDR3 reads CASSEGRPIYNEQFF. The CDR3 DNA reads TGTGCCAGCAGTGAGGGCAGGCCGATCTACAATGAGCAGTTCTTC.

The chain joins TRBV29-1 to TRBJ2-4; 9 nucleotides agree with TRBD2. The CDR3 loop spans 14 amino acids. Germline assignment: CDR1 SQVTM and CDR2 ANQGSEA. Germline trimming cut 7 bases from V and 3 bases from J; bases unmatched to any gene: 7. The CDR3 DNA is TGCAGCGCTAGGGCGGGGGGGGGCAAAAACATTCAGTACTTC. This codes for CSARAGGGKNIQYF.

This clonotype was detected a few times. This chain links TRBV3-1 with TRBJ2-2; possibly TRBD2 for D (5 bases). Deletions cut 6 bases from V and 4 bases from J, with 12 bases between. The germline CDR1 and CDR2 sequences are LGHDT and YNNKEL (reference sequence). The CDR3 contains 14 residues. The CDR3 here is CASSRPEGTGELFF. CDR3 nucleotide sequence: TGTGCCAGCAGTCGACCCGAGGGCACCGGGGAGCTGTTTTTT. Combining the CDR3 with reference TRBV3-1 and TRBJ2-2 gives the whole variable domain DTAVSQTPKYLVTQMGNDKSIKCEQNLGHDTMYWYKQDSKKFLKIMFSYNNKELIINETVPNRFSPKSPDKAHLNLHINSLELGDSAVYFCASSRPEGTGELFFGEGSRLTVL.